These 15 T cell receptor beta chains originate from one sample sequenced in a study of cytomegalovirus exposure and HLA in healthy donors. The PCR employed 60 Vbeta primers together with 13 Jbeta primers. Assay: immunoSEQ multiplex PCR; the TCRdb copy retains only in-frame clones and omits some. The sample carries 95,000 to 110,000 clones, over 60% recorded once. The material sequenced was PBMCs. The receptors were sampled from a man aged 55 to 69 in good health and CMV-seropositive.

The J gene is TRBJ2-2, the V gene TRBV9, with D possibly being TRBD2 (6 bases). The CDR3 totals 16 residues. From germline, CDR1 is SGDLS and CDR2 YYNGEE. V was pared by 4 bases and J by 6 bases, with 19 bases between. The chain's CDR3 is CASSPGGRSLAGELFF. The CDR3, as DNA: TGTGCCAGCAGCCCTGGAGGGCGCAGCTTGGCCGGGGAGCTGTTTTTT. Supplemented by reference TRBV9 and TRBJ2-2, the full variable domain reads DSGVTQTPKHLITATGQRVTLRCSPRSGDLSVYWYQQSLDQGLQFLIQYYNGEERAKGNILERFSAQQFPDLHSELNLSSLELGDSALYFCASSPGGRSLAGELFFGEGSRLTVL.

The chain joins TRBV19 to TRBJ2-1; TRBD2 agrees at 9 bases. This CDR3 is built from 16 residues. The junction had 12 bases not matched to a gene; V was cut back by 6 bases and J by 6 bases. Germline V gives CDR1 LNHDA, CDR2 SQIVND (reference sequence). The CDR3 loop is CASSLLLAGPPNEQFF. The CDR3 DNA reads as TGTGCCAGTAGCCTCCTCCTAGCGGGGCCTCCCAATGAGCAGTTCTTC.

CDR3 DNA: TGTGCCAGCAGGGACAGACCCTTAGGTGAGCAGTTCTTC. Translation gives CASRDRPLGEQFF. The chain carries TRBV7-2 and TRBJ2-1; maybe TRBD1 (6 bases). The germline V gene encodes CDR1 SGHTA and CDR2 FQGNSA. Trimming stripped 6 bases from V and 9 bases from J, with 15 bases between. The CDR3 length is 13 residues.

This chain uses TRBV15 with TRBJ1-1; D is unresolved. V was clipped by 0 bases and J by 1 base, with 6 bases between them. The germline CDR1 and CDR2 sequences are LNHNV and YYDKDF (reference sequence). The CDR3 contains 14 residues. The CDR3: CATSREAGNTEAFF. For the CDR3, the DNA is TGTGCCACCAGCAGAGAAGCCGGGAACACTGAAGCTTTCTTT. Full variable domain (remainder filled in from reference TRBV15 and TRBJ1-1): DAMVIQNPRYQVTQFGKPVTLSCSQTLNHNVMYWYQQKSSQAPKLLFHYYDKDFNNEADTPDNFQSRRPNTSFCFLDIRSPGLGDTAMYLCATSREAGNTEAFFGQGTRLTVV.

This sequence joins TRBV11-1 and TRBJ1-4; D may be TRBD1 (5 bases). The CDR3 sequence is 15 residues long. V lost 1 base and J 7 bases, leaving 13 bases between the germline ends. Germline assignment: CDR1 SGHAT and CDR2 FQDESV (reference sequence). This CDR3 is CASSLVPPGFEKLFF. The CDR3 DNA reads TGTGCCAGCAGCTTAGTACCCCCAGGGTTTGAAAAACTGTTTTTT.

The J gene is TRBJ2-1, the V gene TRBV18; 11 nucleotides match TRBD2. Losses at the gene ends were 5 bases for V and 4 bases for J; bases not matched to a gene: 7. The germline V gene has CDR1 KGHSH and CDR2 LQKENI. This CDR3 is built from 16 residues. DNA for the CDR3: TGTGCCAGCTCAGCGCTCCCTAGCGGGGGGTACAATGAGCAGTTCTTC. Translation: CASSALPSGGYNEQFF. Looking up the rest from reference TRBV18 and TRBJ2-1 gives the full variable domain: NAGVMQNPRHLVRRRGQEARLRCSPMKGHSHVYWYRQLPEEGLKFMVYLQKENIIDESGMPKERFSAEFPKEGPSILRIQQVVRGDSAAYFCASSALPSGGYNEQFFGPGTRLTVL.

The V gene is TRBV12-5, the J gene TRBJ2-3; 11 nucleotides align to TRBD1. V gave up 1 base and J gave up 5 bases; unmatched junction bases: 5. The CDR3 length is 16 residues. CDR1 is LGHNT, CDR2 FRNRAP, per germline. The CDR3 reads CASGLGDRGDRDTQYF. As DNA, the CDR3 is TGTGCTAGTGGTTTGGGGGACAGGGGGGATAGAGATACGCAGTATTTT.

This chain uses TRBV27 with TRBJ1-2; TRBD1 agrees at 11 bases. Trimming at V came to 5 bases and at J to 8 bases, leaving 7 bases not matched to a gene. From germline, CDR1 is MNHEY and CDR2 SMNVEV (reference sequence). The CDR3 totals 14 residues. CDR3 bases: TGTGCCAGCAGTATCGGACAGGGGGCTTGGGGCTACACCTTC. Translating it yields CASSIGQGAWGYTF.

The rearrangement joins TRBV10-3 to TRBJ2-5; the D gene is possibly TRBD1 (7 bases). The DNA end is a closer match to TRBJ2-7, so the J assignment may be wrong. CDR1 ENHRY and CDR2 SYGVKD come from the germline V gene. This CDR3 region has 14 residues. CDR3 residues: CAIRQGGKSYEQYF. For the CDR3, the DNA is TGTGCCATCAGGCAGGGGGGAAAATCCTACGAGCAGTACTTC.

The J gene is TRBJ2-7, the V gene TRBV19; 7 bases match TRBD1. Trimming cost V 6 bases and J 6 bases; bases outside gene matches: 11. Germline V CDR1 and CDR2: LNHDA, SQIVND (reference sequence). This CDR3 has 14 amino acids. This CDR3 reads CASREMDRSGEQYF. The CDR3 DNA reads TGTGCCAGTAGAGAAATGGACAGGTCGGGCGAGCAGTACTTC.

The chain joins TRBV7-7 to TRBJ2-7; 7 nucleotides agree with TRBD1. J gave up 3 bases and V 5 bases, and 4 bases lay outside the gene matches. The CDR3 totals 13 residues. Germline V gives CDR1 SSHAT, CDR2 FNYEAQ (reference sequence). The CDR3 protein is CASSPTGSYEQYF. CDR3 DNA: TGTGCCAGCAGCCCGACAGGGAGCTACGAGCAGTACTTC.

The chain is built from TRBV6-5 and TRBJ1-1; 7 bases match TRBD1. Germline V gene data show CDR1 as MNHEY and CDR2 as SVGAGI. The CDR3 has 15 residues. The junction had 6 bases not matched to a gene; V was cut back by 0 bases and J by 5 bases. DNA of the CDR3: TGTGCCAGCAGTTACTCGGTAGGGGGCAGGACTGAAGCTTTCTTT. Protein sequence: CASSYSVGGRTEAFF.

The CDR3 DNA reads TGCGCCAGCAGCCGAGGGGGACGGGACAATTCCTATGGCTACACCTTC. Protein product: CASSRGGRDNSYGYTF. The chain recombines TRBV4-1 with TRBJ1-2, with D possibly matching TRBD1 (6 bases). V lost 4 bases and J lost 4, with 19 bases in between. Germline CDR1 MGHRA, CDR2 YSYEKL. The CDR3 loop spans 16 amino acids.

The chain links TRBV11-3 to TRBJ2-5; the match to TRBD1 covers 11 bases. Germline CDR1 is SGHNT and CDR2 is YENEEA. V dropped 2 bases and J dropped 0; count of bases not matched to a gene: 5. The length of the CDR3 is 17 residues. In DNA, the CDR3 is TGTGCCAGCAGCTTAACCCGGGACAGGGGGTACCAAGAGACCCAGTACTTC. Protein sequence: CASSLTRDRGYQETQYF.

This sequence joins TRBV7-6 and TRBJ1-1; 9 positions agree with TRBD1. The CDR3 length is 16 residues. Germline lookup yields CDR1 SGHVS and CDR2 FNYEAQ. V lost 4 bases to trimming and J lost 2 bases; unmatched junction nucleotides: 8. The chain's CDR3 is CASSSGGGQGNTEAFF. In nucleotides, the CDR3 is TGTGCCAGCAGCTCTGGGGGGGGACAGGGTAACACTGAAGCTTTCTTT.